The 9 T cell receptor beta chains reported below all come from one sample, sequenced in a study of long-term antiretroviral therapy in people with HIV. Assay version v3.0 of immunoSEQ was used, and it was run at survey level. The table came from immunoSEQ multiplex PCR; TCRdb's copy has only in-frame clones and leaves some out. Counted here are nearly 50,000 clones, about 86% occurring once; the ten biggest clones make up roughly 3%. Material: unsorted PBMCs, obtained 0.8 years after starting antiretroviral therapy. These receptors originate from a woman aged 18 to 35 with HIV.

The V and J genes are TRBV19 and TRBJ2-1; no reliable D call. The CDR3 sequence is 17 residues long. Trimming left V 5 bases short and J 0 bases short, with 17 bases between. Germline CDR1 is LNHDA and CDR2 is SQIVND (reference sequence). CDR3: CASSPQSAQSSYNEQFF. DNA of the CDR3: TGTGCCAGTAGTCCGCAATCAGCCCAGAGCTCCTACAATGAGCAGTTCTTC.

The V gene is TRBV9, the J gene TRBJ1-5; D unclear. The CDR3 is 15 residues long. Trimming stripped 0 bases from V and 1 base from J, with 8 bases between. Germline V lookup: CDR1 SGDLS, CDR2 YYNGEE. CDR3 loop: CASSVAGGSNQPQHF. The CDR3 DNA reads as TGTGCCAGCAGCGTAGCGGGAGGAAGCAATCAGCCCCAGCATTTT. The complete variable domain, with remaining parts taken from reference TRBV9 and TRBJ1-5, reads DSGVTQTPKHLITATGQRVTLRCSPRSGDLSVYWYQQSLDQGLQFLIQYYNGEERAKGNILERFSAQQFPDLHSELNLSSLELGDSALYFCASSVAGGSNQPQHFGDGTRLSIL.

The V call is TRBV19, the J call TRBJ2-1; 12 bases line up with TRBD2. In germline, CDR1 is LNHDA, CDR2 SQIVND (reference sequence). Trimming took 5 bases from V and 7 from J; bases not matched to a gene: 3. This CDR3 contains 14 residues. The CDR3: CASSSSGRVNEQFF. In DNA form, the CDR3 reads TGTGCCAGTAGTTCTAGCGGGAGGGTAAATGAGCAGTTCTTC. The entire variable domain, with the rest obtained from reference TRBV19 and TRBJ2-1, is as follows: DGGITQSPKYLFRKEGQNVTLSCEQNLNHDAMYWYRQDPGQGLRLIYYSQIVNDFQKGDIAEGYSVSREKKESFPLTVTSAQKNPTAFYLCASSSSGRVNEQFFGPGTRLTVL.

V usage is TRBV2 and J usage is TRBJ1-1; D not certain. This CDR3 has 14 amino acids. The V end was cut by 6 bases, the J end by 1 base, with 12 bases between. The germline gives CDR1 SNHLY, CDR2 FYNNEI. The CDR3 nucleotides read TGTGCCAGCAGGGTGGAATCGGGGAACACTGAAGCTTTCTTT. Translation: CASRVESGNTEAFF.

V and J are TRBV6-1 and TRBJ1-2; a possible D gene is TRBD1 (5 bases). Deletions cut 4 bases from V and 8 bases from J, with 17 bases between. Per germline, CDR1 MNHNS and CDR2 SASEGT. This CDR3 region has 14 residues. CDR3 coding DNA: TGTGCCAGCAGTGTTGGGGGGACGTATTACGGCTACACCTTC. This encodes CASSVGGTYYGYTF.

CDR3 protein: CASPSREEAFF. The CDR3 DNA reads TGTGCCAGCCCCTCACGGGAGGAAGCTTTCTTT. V and J are TRBV28 and TRBJ1-1; D is unclear. Trimming pared 8 bases from V and 8 bases from J, leaving 12 bases between. The CDR3 sequence is 11 residues long. The germline V gene encodes CDR1 MDHEN and CDR2 SYDVKM.

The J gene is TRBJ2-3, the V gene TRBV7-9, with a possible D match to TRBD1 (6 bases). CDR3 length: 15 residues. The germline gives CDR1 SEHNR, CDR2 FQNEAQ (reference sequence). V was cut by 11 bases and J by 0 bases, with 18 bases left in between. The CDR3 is CAAHNRAPSTDTQYF. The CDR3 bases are TGTGCCGCGCACAACAGGGCGCCTAGCACAGATACGCAGTATTTT.

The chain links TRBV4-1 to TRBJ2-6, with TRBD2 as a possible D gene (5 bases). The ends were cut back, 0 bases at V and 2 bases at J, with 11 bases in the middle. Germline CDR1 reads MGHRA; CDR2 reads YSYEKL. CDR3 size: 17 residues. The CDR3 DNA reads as TGCGCCAGCAGCCAAGATCTTCGGGGTACTGGGGCCAACGTCCTGACTTTC. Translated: CASSQDLRGTGANVLTF.

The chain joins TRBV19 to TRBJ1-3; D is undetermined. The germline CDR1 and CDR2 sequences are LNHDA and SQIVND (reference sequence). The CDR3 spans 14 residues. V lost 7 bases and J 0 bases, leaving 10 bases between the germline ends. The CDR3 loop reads CASIQTASGNTIYF. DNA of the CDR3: TGTGCCAGTATACAGACGGCCTCTGGAAACACCATATATTTT.